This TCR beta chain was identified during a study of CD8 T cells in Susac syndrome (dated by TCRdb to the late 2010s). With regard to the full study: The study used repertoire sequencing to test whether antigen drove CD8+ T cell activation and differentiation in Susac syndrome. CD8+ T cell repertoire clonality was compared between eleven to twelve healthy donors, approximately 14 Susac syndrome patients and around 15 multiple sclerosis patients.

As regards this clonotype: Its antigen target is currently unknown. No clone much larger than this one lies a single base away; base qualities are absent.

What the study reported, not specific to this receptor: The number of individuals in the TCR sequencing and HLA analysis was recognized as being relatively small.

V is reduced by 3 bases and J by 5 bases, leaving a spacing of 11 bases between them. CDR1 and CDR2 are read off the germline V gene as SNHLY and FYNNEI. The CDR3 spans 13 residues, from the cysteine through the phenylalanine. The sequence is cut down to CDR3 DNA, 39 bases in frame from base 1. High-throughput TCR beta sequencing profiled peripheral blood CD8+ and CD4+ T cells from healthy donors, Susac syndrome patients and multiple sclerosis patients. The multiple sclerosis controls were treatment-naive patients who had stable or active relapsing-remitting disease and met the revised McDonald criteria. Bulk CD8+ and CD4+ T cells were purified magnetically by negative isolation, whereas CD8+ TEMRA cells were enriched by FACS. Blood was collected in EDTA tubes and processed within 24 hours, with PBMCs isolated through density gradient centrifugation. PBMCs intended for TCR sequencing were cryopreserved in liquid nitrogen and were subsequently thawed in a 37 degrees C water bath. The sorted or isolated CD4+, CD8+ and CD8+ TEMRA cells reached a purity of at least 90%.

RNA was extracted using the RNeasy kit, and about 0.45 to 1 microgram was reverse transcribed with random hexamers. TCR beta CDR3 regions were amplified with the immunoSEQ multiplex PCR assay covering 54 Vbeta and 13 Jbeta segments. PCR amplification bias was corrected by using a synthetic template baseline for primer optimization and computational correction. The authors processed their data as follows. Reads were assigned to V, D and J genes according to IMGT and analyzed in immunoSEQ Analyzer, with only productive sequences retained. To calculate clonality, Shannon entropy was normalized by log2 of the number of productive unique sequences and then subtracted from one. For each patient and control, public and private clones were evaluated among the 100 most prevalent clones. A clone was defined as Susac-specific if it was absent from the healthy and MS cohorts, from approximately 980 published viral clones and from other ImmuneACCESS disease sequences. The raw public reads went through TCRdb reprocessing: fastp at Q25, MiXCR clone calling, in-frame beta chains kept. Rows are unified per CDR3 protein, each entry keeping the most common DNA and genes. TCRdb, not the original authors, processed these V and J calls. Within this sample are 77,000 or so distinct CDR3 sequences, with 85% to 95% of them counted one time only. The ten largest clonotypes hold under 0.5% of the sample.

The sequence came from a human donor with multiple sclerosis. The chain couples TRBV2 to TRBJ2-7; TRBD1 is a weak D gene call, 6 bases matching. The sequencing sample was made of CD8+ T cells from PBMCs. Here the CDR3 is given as CASSDRGFNEQYF. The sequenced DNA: TGTGCCAGCAGTGACAGGGGTTTCAACGAGCAGTACTTC.